This entry features one T cell receptor (beta chain) sequence. In the original processing: Amplifying reference gene primers gave estimates of nucleated cell counts. Only in-frame clones appear in the TCRdb table, and some are missing; sequencing was by immunoSEQ multiplex PCR. The V and J calls and clone size were taken over from that table, and D and trimming were inferred from the DNA. The sample lists 100,000 to 120,000 clones; 88% were seen once. The entry originates in a study of blood T cell repertoires in COVID-19. Across the whole study: Samples of COVID-19 (acute and convalescent) were obtained from the United States, Italy and Spain. T cells, B-cell-depleted T cells, or PBMCs provided the cDNA or gDNA that served as material.

CDR1 is LGHNA, CDR2 YNFKEQ, per germline. V lost 1 base, J lost 2 bases, and 5 bases stayed unmatched. This CDR3 contains 16 residues. The sequenced sample consisted of peripheral blood. The rearrangement links TRBV4-2 to TRBJ1-3; 7 nucleotides line up with TRBD1. This TCR was sampled from a woman aged 50 to 65 with acute or convalescent COVID-19. CDR3 bases: TGTGCCAGCAGCCAAGGTCAGGGGGTTACTGGAAACACCATATATTTT. It codes for CASSQGQGVTGNTIYF.